This paragraph reports one T cell receptor beta chain. The sample belongs to a study of neoadjuvant nivolumab and ipilimumab in lung cancer. The method was immunoSEQ multiplex PCR; TCRdb's version includes in-frame clones alone and lacks a portion of them. The table lists 44,000 or so clones, about 89% of them singletons, with about 3.5% in the top ten. Unmatched junction bases numbered 6, after V lost 4 bases and J lost 2 bases. This CDR3 spans 15 amino acids. Germline V gene lookup returns CDR1 SGHNT and CDR2 YYREEE (reference sequence). Here the sequenced sample was blood, taken before neoadjuvant nivolumab, alone or with ipilimumab. V gene TRBV5-4 combines with J gene TRBJ2-3, with 8 bases aligning to TRBD2. The clonotype originates from an adult with non-small cell lung cancer. Some clones in this sample may be carry-over from other donors' samples. The CDR3 bases are TGTGCCAGCAGCAAGACTAGCGCCACCACAGATACGCAGTATTTT. It translates to CASSKTSATTDTQYF.